These 27 T cell receptor beta chains were sequenced from one sample in a study of response to subunit inactivated influenza vaccine. TCRdb independently ran MiXCR on the RT-PCR reads; one entry per CDR3 protein. Of 450,000 to 500,000 distinct CDR3 sequences listed, approximately 10% are singletons. Material: PBMCs from blood, obtained around seven weeks after vaccination. The receptors come from a man between 45 and 60 years old who received an inactivated influenza vaccine.

This clonotype came up many times. The V call is TRBV5-1, the J call TRBJ2-5; unclear D gene. Germline V CDR1 and CDR2: SGHRS, YFSETQ. Trimming removed 0 bases from V and 7 bases from J, with 10 bases in between. This CDR3 region has 13 residues. The CDR3 bases are TGCGCCAGCAGCTTGGACAGCTTGGGGACCCAGTACTTC. This gives the protein CASSLDSLGTQYF.

Many counts were recorded for this clonotype. The gene calls are TRBV7-3 and TRBJ2-1; 10 bases map to TRBD2. J was trimmed by 0 bases and V by 1 base; bases with no gene match: 6. Germline V lookup: CDR1 SGHTA, CDR2 FQGTGA. The CDR3 contains 18 residues. The CDR3, as DNA: TGTGCCAGCAGCTTAAGGACTAGCGGTTCGTACTCCTACAATGAGCAGTTCTTC. Its translation is CASSLRTSGSYSYNEQFF. Full variable domain (rest looked up from reference TRBV7-3 and TRBJ2-1): GAGVSQTPSNKVTEKGKYVELRCDPISGHTALYWYRQSLGQGPEFLIYFQGTGAADDSGLPNDRFFAVRPEGSVSTLKIQRTERGDSAVYLCASSLRTSGSYSYNEQFFGPGTRLTVL.

This chain joins TRBV20-1 and TRBJ2-3, with D tentatively TRBD1 (6 bases). From germline, CDR1 is DFQATT and CDR2 SNEGSKA (reference sequence). This CDR3 spans 13 amino acids. Between the trimmed V and J ends, which lost 6 bases and 0 bases, there was a span of 10 bases. As DNA, the CDR3 is TGCAGTGCCCAGGGGTACAGCACAGATACGCAGTATTTT. Its protein product is CSAQGYSTDTQYF.

The sample holds a few counts of this clonotype. The chain uses TRBV20-1 and TRBJ2-3; TRBD2 matches at 9 bases. Germline V gives CDR1 DFQATT, CDR2 SNEGSKA (reference sequence). J lost 4 bases, V lost 1 base, and 12 bases had no gene match. The CDR3 extends over 17 amino acids. CDR3 sequence reads: CSARAPGRAGGSDTQYF. CDR3 DNA: TGCAGTGCTAGAGCCCCGGGTCGAGCGGGAGGTTCAGATACGCAGTATTTT.

This clonotype was detected a few times. The rearrangement links TRBV4-3 to TRBJ2-1; 9 bases fit TRBD1. This CDR3 is built from 13 residues. The trim removed 3 bases at V and 9 bases at J, leaving 3 bases unmatched. The germline CDR1 and CDR2 sequences are LGHNA and YSLEER. In DNA, the CDR3 is TGCGCCAGCAGCCAGCGACAGGGGGGTGAGCAGTTCTTC. This sequence encodes CASSQRQGGEQFF.

This clonotype was recorded many times. Sequence at one end of the junction differs from germline and may be a read error. The rearrangement links TRBV6-5 to TRBJ1-1; D unclear. This CDR3 is 11 amino acids long. Germline CDR1 is MNHEY and CDR2 is SVGAGI. Written as DNA, the CDR3 is TGTGCCAGCGGTTATACCCCTGAAGCTTTCTTT. Translating it yields CASGYTPEAFF.

The gene calls are TRBV6-1 and TRBJ2-1; D possibly uses TRBD1 or TRBD2 (5 bases each). The CDR3 runs to 16 residues. Trimming left V 2 bases short and J 0 bases short, with 11 bases between. The germline V gene encodes CDR1 MNHNS and CDR2 SASEGT. The CDR3 DNA reads as TGTGCCAGCAGTGAAATTCAGGGACGCTCCTACAATGAGCAGTTCTTC. It specifies CASSEIQGRSYNEQFF.

This rearrangement joins TRBV5-8 to TRBJ2-3; 8 nucleotides line up with TRBD2. CDR3 size: 17 residues. From germline, CDR1 is SGHTS and CDR2 YDEGEE. V was clipped by 3 bases and J by 1 base; unmatched bases: 10. CDR3 residues: CASSYPLGAGGTDTQYF. CDR3 coding DNA: TGTGCCAGCAGCTACCCCCTCGGAGCGGGGGGCACAGATACGCAGTATTTT. The full variable domain, completed using reference TRBV5-8 and TRBJ2-3, is EAGVTQSPTHLIKTRGQQATLRCSPISGHTSVYWYQQALGLGLQFLLWYDEGEERNRGNFPPRFSGRQFPNYSSELNVNALELEDSALYLCASSYPLGAGGTDTQYFGPGTRLTVL.

This clonotype was seen a few times. The J gene is TRBJ2-3, the V gene TRBV2, with D perhaps being TRBD1 or TRBD2 (5 bases each). The V gene lost 5 bases and the J gene lost 1 base, with 13 bases spanning the gap. The germline V gene encodes CDR1 SNHLY and CDR2 FYNNEI. CDR3 length equals 15 residues. The CDR3 is CASSQHRGGTDTQYF. The CDR3 DNA sequence: TGTGCCAGCAGTCAGCACCGGGGCGGCACAGATACGCAGTATTTT.

The table lists this clonotype with many counts. This sequence joins TRBV5-1 and TRBJ2-3, with 12 bases aligning to TRBD2. Germline V gene data show CDR1 as SGHRS and CDR2 as YFSETQ. V lost 3 bases, J lost 2 bases, and 7 bases stayed unmatched. The CDR3 contains 17 residues. CDR3 bases: TGCGCCAGCAGCTCCCCTGGGACTAGCGGGCACACAGATACGCAGTATTTT. Protein sequence: CASSSPGTSGHTDTQYF.

This clonotype was observed a few times. J is TRBJ2-3 and V is TRBV5-1, with 9 bases lining up with TRBD2. The CDR3 covers 16 residues. CDR1 and CDR2 from the germline V gene are SGHRS and YFSETQ. V shed 3 bases and J 2 bases; nucleotides not matched to a gene: 7. DNA of the CDR3: TGCGCCAGCAGCTGGGGGACTAGCCTCTACACAGATACGCAGTATTTT. Translated, it gives CASSWGTSLYTDTQYF.

This clonotype was seen at least ten times. V usage is TRBV29-1 and J usage is TRBJ2-7; D is ambiguous. Germline CDR1 and CDR2: SQVTM and ANQGSEA. Trimming removed 4 bases at V and 1 base at J, with 8 bases between. The CDR3 has 12 amino acids. CDR3 DNA: TGCAGCGTTGGTTCCGCTTCCTACGAGCAGTACTTC. Amino acid sequence: CSVGSASYEQYF.

This clonotype has at least ten counts. The chain is built from TRBV4-2 and TRBJ2-5, with 8 bases lining up with TRBD2. The germline V gene has CDR1 LGHNA and CDR2 YNFKEQ. The CDR3 has 18 residues. J was trimmed by 3 bases and V by 0 bases; bases with no gene match: 12. CDR3 region: CASSQDPTGPGGKETQYF. CDR3 bases: TGTGCCAGCAGCCAAGATCCTACGGGTCCGGGGGGGAAAGAGACCCAGTACTTC.

The chain links TRBV4-3 to TRBJ2-3, with D unclear. There are 17 residues in the CDR3. The germline CDR1 and CDR2 sequences are LGHNA and YSLEER. With 1 base removed from V and 2 bases from J, the gap between germline ends came to 16 bases. This CDR3 reads CASSQGSRRSPTDTQYF. DNA for the CDR3: TGCGCCAGCAGCCAAGGGTCTAGGCGGAGCCCCACAGATACGCAGTATTTT.

This clonotype was observed a handful of times. CDR3 in amino acids: CASSLGTGQASYEQYF. The CDR3 bases are TGTGCCAGCAGCTTAGGAACTGGACAGGCCTCCTACGAGCAGTACTTC. The J gene is TRBJ2-7, the V gene TRBV7-6; the match to TRBD1 covers 7 bases. Germline V gives CDR1 SGHVS, CDR2 FNYEAQ. There are 16 residues in the CDR3. J lost 0 bases, V lost 1 base, and 6 bases had no gene match.

This clonotype occurred many times. This chain links TRBV20-1 with TRBJ1-1; TRBD1 is a possible D gene (6 bases). V was pared by 3 bases and J by 9 bases, with 14 bases between. The CDR3 is made up of 12 amino acids. CDR1 and CDR2 from the germline V gene are DFQATT and SNEGSKA (reference sequence). The DNA of the CDR3 is TGCAGTGCTAGGGACCGGACAGACCAAGCTTTCTTT. This encodes CSARDRTDQAFF.

The chain couples TRBV18 to TRBJ2-7, with 10 bases matching TRBD2. The CDR3 contains 14 residues. V lost 5 bases, J lost 2 bases, and 3 bases stayed unmatched. The germline V gene encodes CDR1 KGHSH and CDR2 LQKENI. Here the CDR3 reads CASSSGTSAYEQYF. DNA of the CDR3: TGTGCCAGCTCATCCGGGACTAGCGCCTACGAGCAGTACTTC.

This clonotype was seen ten or more times. J is TRBJ2-7 and V is TRBV12-3 or TRBV12-4; D gene ambiguous. This CDR3 is built from 13 residues. The V gene lost 6 bases and the J gene lost 7 bases, with 16 bases spanning the gap. The CDR3 coding sequence is TGTGCCAGCAGCTTCGCGTTTGATCTAGAGCAGTACTTC. Its protein is CASSFAFDLEQYF.

The chain links TRBV20-1 to TRBJ2-5; 9 bases are a match to TRBD1. The CDR3 runs to 12 residues. Germline-derived CDR1 and CDR2 are DFQATT and SNEGSKA (reference sequence). Here the CDR3 DNA reads TGCAGCCATCCGGGACAGGGAGAGACCCAGTACTTC. Protein product: CSHPGQGETQYF.

The chain carries TRBV6-2 or TRBV6-3 and TRBJ1-1, with D possibly being TRBD1 (6 bases). Trimming cost V 2 bases and J 7 bases, with 11 bases left between them. Germline V gene lookup returns CDR1 MNHEY and CDR2 SVGEGT. The CDR3 has 13 amino acids. This CDR3 reads CASSYSAGVEAFF. The CDR3 nucleotides read TGTGCCAGCAGTTACAGCGCAGGGGTTGAAGCTTTCTTT.

This clonotype was counted a few times. The CDR3 region has the DNA TGTGCCAGCAGCTTAGCTCGGGTGGACTACAATGAGCAGTTCTTC. This sequence encodes CASSLARVDYNEQFF. This rearrangement joins TRBV7-8 to TRBJ2-1; D is unresolved. V was pared by 0 bases and J by 3 bases, with 9 bases between. The germline gives CDR1 SGHVS, CDR2 FQNEAQ. This CDR3 has 15 amino acids.

The V gene is TRBV12-3 or TRBV12-4, the J gene TRBJ2-5; D assignment may be TRBD1 or TRBD2 (5 bases each). V was pared by 5 bases and J by 1 base, with 11 bases between. CDR3 length: 14 residues. CDR3 nucleotides: TGTGCCAGCAGTATAGGGGACCTCCAAGAGACCCAGTACTTC. Its translation: CASSIGDLQETQYF.

This clonotype was seen a handful of times. The chain links TRBV20-1 to TRBJ2-1; D not certain. The CDR3 is 11 residues long. Trimming took 6 bases from V and 9 from J, leaving 12 bases between them. Germline CDR1 is DFQATT and CDR2 is SNEGSKA (reference sequence). The CDR3 DNA follows: TGCAGTGCCGCCCCGTTCGGTGAGCAGTTCTTC. It translates to CSAAPFGEQFF.

This clonotype was detected many times. V usage is TRBV6-5 and J usage is TRBJ2-1, with a possible D match to TRBD2 (5 bases). The CDR3 loop spans 14 amino acids. Trimming pared 0 bases from V and 3 bases from J, leaving 6 bases between. The germline CDR1 and CDR2 sequences are MNHEY and SVGAGI. The CDR3 region is CASSYSRDYNEQFF. The CDR3, as DNA: TGTGCCAGCAGTTACTCGAGGGACTACAATGAGCAGTTCTTC.

This clonotype was seen only a few times. The rearrangement joins TRBV29-1 to TRBJ2-7; TRBD1 aligns across 8 bases. CDR1 and CDR2 from the germline V gene are SQVTM and ANQGSEA. Trimming removed 7 bases from V and 4 bases from J; junction bases left unmatched: 9. CDR3 length: 13 amino acids. CDR3 nucleotide sequence: TGCAGCGCAGCAGGGGGCCCGGGGTACGAGCAGTACTTC. It codes for CSAAGGPGYEQYF.

This clonotype was recorded a few times. The chain recombines TRBV3-1 with TRBJ2-7; 7 nucleotides align to TRBD2. Germline CDR1 and CDR2: LGHDT and YNNKEL (reference sequence). J lost 0 bases, V lost 4 bases, and 6 bases had no gene match. This CDR3 comprises 15 residues. In DNA form, the CDR3 reads TGTGCCAGCAGCCCAGCTAGCGGAGGCTCCTACGAGCAGTACTTC. The encoded protein is CASSPASGGSYEQYF.

The genes are TRBV20-1 and TRBJ2-5, with 10 bases lining up with TRBD2. The CDR3 covers 16 residues. Germline-derived CDR1 and CDR2 are DFQATT and SNEGSKA (reference sequence). Trimming took 5 bases from V and 2 from J; bases not matched to a gene: 11. The CDR3 nucleotides are TGCAGTGCTCCACCCATAGGACTAGCGGCACAAGAGACCCAGTACTTC. Translated, it gives CSAPPIGLAAQETQYF.